These T cell receptor beta chains were read from a single sample in a study of T-cell memory formation after mild COVID-19. Using its own MiXCR run on the 5' RACE reads, TCRdb lists one record per CDR3 protein. The table shows about 340,000 distinct CDR3 sequences, with about an eighth occurring only once. Material: PBMCs or a T cell subset sorted from them (not recorded which). The receptor source for this set is a man aged 18 to 29 who had mild COVID-19 (a few samples of this study predate the infection). Cell type and time point are not known. Each CDR3 is given with its conserved first and last residue. A D gene is named only where the DNA matches it firmly. Size is omitted from some rows. Given values are once, few, many or a class for expanded clones.

size	J	V	D	length	CDR3	DNA
many	TRBJ2-3	TRBV6-5	TRBD2	15	CASSRSGAYTDTQYF	TGTGCCAGCAGCCGGAGCGGGGCGTACACAGATACGCAGTATTTT
few	TRBJ1-1	TRBV5-1	NA	18	CASSLSIDGPTMNTEAFF	TGCGCCAGCAGCTTGAGTATCGACGGCCCTACTATGAACACTGAAGCTTTCTTT
few	TRBJ2-3	TRBV20-1	NA	12	CSWVQTTDTQYF	TGCAGCTGGGTACAGACCACAGATACGCAGTATTTT
NA	TRBJ1-1	TRBV6-5	NA	17	CASSYSPRGSGDTEAFF	TGTGCCAGCAGTTACTCTCCAAGGGGGAGCGGTGACACTGAAGCTTTCTTT
few	TRBJ2-2	TRBV5-1	TRBD1	15	CASSLAQGATGELFF	TGCGCCAGCAGCTTGGCACAGGGGGCCACCGGGGAGCTGTTTTTT
few	TRBJ2-1	TRBV6-5	TRBD2	15	CASSPRASGAREQFF	TGTGCCAGCAGTCCTCGGGCTAGCGGGGCGAGGGAGCAGTTCTTC
once	TRBJ1-2	TRBV3-1	TRBD1	15	CASSQDSTGGYGYTF	TGTGCCAGCAGCCAAGATAGTACAGGGGGCTATGGCTACACCTTC
NA	TRBJ1-3	TRBV7-2	NA	15	CASSLVAGGRNTIYF	TGTGCCAGCAGCTTAGTCGCGGGGGGTAGAAACACCATATATTTT
NA	TRBJ2-5	TRBV11-2	TRBD1	13	CASSYGQEETQYF	TGTGCCAGCAGCTATGGACAGGAAGAGACCCAGTACTTC
many	TRBJ1-1	TRBV18	NA	16	CASSPQSHGMNTEAFF	TGTGCCAGCTCACCCCAGAGCCATGGTATGAACACTGAAGCTTTCTTT
few	TRBJ2-2	TRBV4-2	NA	17	CASSHDPGTANTGELFF	TGTGCCAGCAGCCACGACCCCGGGACGGCGAACACCGGGGAGCTGTTTTTT
few	TRBJ2-3	TRBV25-1	TRBD1	16	CASSEWDRGHTDTQYF	TGTGCCAGCAGTGAATGGGACAGGGGGCACACAGATACGCAGTATTTT
NA	TRBJ2-1	TRBV7-2	NA	13	CASSLDRRSEQFF	TGTGCCAGCAGCTTAGACCGCCGCAGTGAGCAGTTCTTC
few	TRBJ1-1	TRBV10-3	NA	13	CAISTGIWAEAFF	TGTGCCATCTCAACAGGGATTTGGGCTGAAGCTTTCTTT
few	TRBJ1-2	TRBV2	NA	14	CASPQGPLNYGYTF	TGTGCCAGCCCCCAGGGCCCCCTTAACTATGGCTACACCTTC
NA	TRBJ2-7	TRBV4-2	TRBD2	16	CASSPDPRGGSYEQYF	TGTGCCAGCAGCCCGGACCCGCGGGGGGGCTCCTACGAGCAGTACTTC
NA	TRBJ2-3	TRBV10-1	NA	17	CASSGLLGAGATDTQYF	TGCGCCAGCAGTGGCCTATTGGGTGCGGGGGCCACAGATACGCAGTATTTT
NA	TRBJ2-1	TRBV29-1	NA	15	CSVEGGGVVYNEQFF	TGCAGCGTTGAAGGTGGGGGAGTCGTCTACAATGAGCAGTTCTTC
few	TRBJ2-7	TRBV18	TRBD1	14	CASSGTGGTYEQYF	TGTGCCAGCTCAGGGACAGGGGGCACGTACGAGCAGTACTTC
few	TRBJ2-5	TRBV3-1	NA	13	CASSQGRQETQYF	TGTGCCAGCAGCCAAGGTCGGCAAGAGACCCAGTACTTC
NA	TRBJ1-5	TRBV2	NA	12	CASSGEIQPQHF	TGTGCCAGCAGTGGCGAAATTCAGCCCCAGCATTTT
few	TRBJ2-1	TRBV7-9	TRBD2	21	CASSPRASDRGSSGGFNEQFF	TGTGCCAGCAGCCCAAGAGCCTCCGACAGGGGCTCTAGCGGGGGGTTCAATGAGCAGTTCTTC
once	TRBJ2-2	TRBV7-2	NA	13	CASSLVQGGELFF	TGTGCCAGCAGCTTAGTACAGGGCGGGGAGCTGTTTTTT
many	TRBJ2-2	TRBV20-1	TRBD2	16	CSAKRGGSRNTGELFF	TGCAGTGCTAAACGGGGGGGCAGTCGGAACACCGGGGAGCTGTTTTTT
few	TRBJ2-7	TRBV10-3	NA	13	CAISDVNSYEQYF	TGTGCCATCAGTGACGTGAACTCCTACGAGCAGTACTTC
few	TRBJ2-5	TRBV5-4	TRBD1	14	CASSLEQGKETQYF	TGTGCCAGCAGCTTGGAACAGGGGAAAGAGACCCAGTACTTC
few	TRBJ1-2	TRBV4-3	TRBD1	16	CASSQSRQGWINGYTF	TGCGCCAGCAGCCAGAGCCGACAGGGTTGGATAAATGGCTACACCTTC
NA	TRBJ2-4	TRBV4-3	TRBD1	16	CASSQRGQGRGDIQYF	TGCGCCAGCAGCCAACGGGGACAGGGGCGGGGGGACATTCAGTACTTC
few	TRBJ2-3	TRBV20-1	NA	14	CSAPLGVITDTQYF	TGCAGTGCCCCGTTAGGAGTGATCACAGATACGCAGTATTTT
many	TRBJ2-7	TRBV20-1	NA	13	CSGLPGQHYEQYF	TGCAGTGGGTTGCCCGGACAGCACTACGAGCAGTACTTC
many	TRBJ1-2	TRBV5-1	NA	14	CASSLVGSDYGYTF	TGCGCCAGCAGCTTGGTTGGTTCCGACTATGGCTACACCTTC
many	TRBJ2-5	TRBV5-1	NA	14	CASSLWGPQETQYF	TGCGCCAGCAGCTTGTGGGGGCCTCAAGAGACCCAGTACTTC
many	TRBJ1-3	TRBV10-3	TRBD1	16	CATQTWTGLSGNTIYF	TGTGCCACCCAAACTTGGACAGGTCTCTCTGGAAACACCATATATTTT
many	TRBJ2-3	TRBV20-1	TRBD2	15	CSADRTSGAIDTQYF	TGCAGTGCGGACAGGACTAGCGGGGCGATCGATACGCAGTATTTT
many	TRBJ1-2	TRBV7-9	NA	16	CASSLRGDAIPGGYTF	TGTGCCAGCAGCTTAAGGGGGGACGCCATTCCCGGTGGCTACACCTTC
NA	TRBJ2-3	TRBV30	NA	13	CAWFAGATDTQYF	TGTGCCTGGTTCGCGGGGGCCACAGATACGCAGTATTTT
few	TRBJ2-1	TRBV4-3	NA	16	CASSQNGPLLDNEQFF	TGCGCCAGCAGCCAAAACGGGCCTCTCTTGGACAATGAGCAGTTCTTC
NA	TRBJ1-2	TRBV7-9	TRBD1	14	CASSTRQGSYGYTF	TGTGCCAGCAGCACCCGACAGGGGAGCTATGGCTACACCTTC
many	TRBJ2-7	TRBV7-9	TRBD2	13	CASAPAGVGEQYF	TGTGCCAGCGCCCCAGCGGGGGTCGGCGAGCAGTACTTC
few	TRBJ2-1	TRBV24-1	TRBD1	15	CATRGRTGAYNEQFF	TGTGCCACCAGGGGAAGGACAGGGGCCTACAATGAGCAGTTCTTC
NA	TRBJ2-2	TRBV7-9	NA	16	CASSLVQLENTGELFF	TGTGCCAGCAGCCTAGTTCAGTTAGAGAACACCGGGGAGCTGTTTTTT
few	TRBJ1-2	TRBV7-2	TRBD1	16	CASSPRTGGMGYGYTF	TGTGCCAGCAGCCCACGGACAGGGGGCATGGGGTATGGCTACACCTTC
many	TRBJ2-2	TRBV9	NA	15	CASRGRQAGTGELFF	TGTGCCAGCAGGGGGAGACAGGCGGGGACCGGGGAGCTGTTTTTT
NA	TRBJ1-4	TRBV7-2	NA	13	CASGRGSNEKLFF	TGTGCCAGTGGTCGGGGGTCTAATGAAAAACTGTTTTTT
few	TRBJ2-1	TRBV20-1	NA	14	CSARGSDIGNEQFF	TGCAGTGCTAGAGGTAGCGACATCGGCAATGAGCAGTTCTTC
few	TRBJ1-5	TRBV9	NA	14	CASSVAGSNQPQHF	TGTGCCAGCAGCGTAGCGGGCAGTAATCAGCCCCAGCATTTT